This TCR beta chain comes out of a study of cytomegalovirus exposure and HLA in healthy donors. PCR used 60 Vbeta primers and 13 Jbeta primers. Study processing details: A follow-up analysis tallied about 88 million unique TCR beta chains, approximately 11 million shared. Clones were sequenced by immunoSEQ multiplex PCR, and TCRdb holds only the in-frame ones, with some missing. V and J calls and clone size are copied from that table; D and trimming were computed from the DNA. Here the sample spans approximately 140,000 clones, approximately 84% being singletons. As regards this clone: The antigen is not known.

General study points: What a later analysis reportedly showed was that an Asian-associated ancestry cluster had fewer N-insertions than the 666-donor mean. With DRB1 most and HLA-C fewest, TCR association rates differed between HLA loci in a later analysis.

Sequenced: PBMCs. The clonotype was recovered from a woman in her forties in good health and CMV-seronegative.

The DNA of the CDR3 is TGTGCCAGCAGCTCCCGTGGTCGAGGACTAGCGGGCACAGATACGCAGTATTTT. Translation gives CASSSRGRGLAGTDTQYF. This chain connects TRBV7-9 to TRBJ2-3, with TRBD2 matching over 10 bases. This CDR3 has 18 amino acids. With V trimmed by 4 bases and J by 1 base, 11 bases remained unmatched. Germline loops: CDR1 SEHNR, CDR2 FQNEAQ (reference sequence).